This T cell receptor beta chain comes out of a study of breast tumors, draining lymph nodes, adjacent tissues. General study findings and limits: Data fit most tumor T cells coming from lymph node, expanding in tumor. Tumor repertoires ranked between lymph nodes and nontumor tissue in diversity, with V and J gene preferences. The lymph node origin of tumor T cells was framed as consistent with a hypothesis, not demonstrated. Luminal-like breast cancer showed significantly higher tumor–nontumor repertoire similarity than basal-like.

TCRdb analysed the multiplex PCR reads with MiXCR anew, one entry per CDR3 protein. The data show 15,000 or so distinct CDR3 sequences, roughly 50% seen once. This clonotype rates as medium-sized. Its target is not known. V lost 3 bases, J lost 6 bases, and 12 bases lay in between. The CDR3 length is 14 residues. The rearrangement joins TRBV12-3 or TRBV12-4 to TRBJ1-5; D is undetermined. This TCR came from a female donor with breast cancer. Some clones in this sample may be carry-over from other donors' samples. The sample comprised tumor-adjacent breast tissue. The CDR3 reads CASSLRGRTQPQHF. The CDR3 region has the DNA TGTGCCAGCAGTTTGCGGGGTCGGACTCAGCCCCAGCATTTT.